Listed below are T cell receptor beta chains from one sample, sequenced in a study of blood T cell repertoires in COVID-19. The protocol was immunoSEQ multiplex PCR, while the TCRdb copy is restricted to in-frame clones and leaves out a portion. The table records roughly 50,000 clones, roughly 90% of them present only once. The sequenced material came from peripheral blood. These receptors came from a man between 50 and 59 years old with acute or convalescent COVID-19. Both conserved end residues are part of each CDR3. Each record gives: J gene, clone size, D gene, V gene, CDR3 protein, CDR3 DNA. D genes are given only for firm matches. Size values are once, few and many counts, or a class for expanded clones, and some rows have none.

J gene: TRBJ2-7
clone size: -
D gene: -
V gene: TRBV6-2/TRBV6-3
CDR3 protein: CASRYGGALYEQYF
CDR3 DNA: TGTGCCAGCAGGTACGGAGGGGCTCTATACGAGCAGTACTTC

J gene: TRBJ2-7
clone size: -
D gene: TRBD1
V gene: TRBV13
CDR3 protein: CASSLRGTGVDEQYF
CDR3 DNA: TGTGCCAGCAGCTTAAGGGGAACAGGGGTCGACGAGCAGTACTTC

J gene: TRBJ1-6
clone size: -
D gene: TRBD1
V gene: TRBV3-1/TRBV3-2
CDR3 protein: CASSHRGAWTGRRSPLHF
CDR3 DNA: TGTGCCAGCAGCCATAGGGGTGCCTGGACAGGGCGAAGGTCACCCCTCCACTTT

J gene: TRBJ1-2
clone size: -
D gene: TRBD1
V gene: TRBV4-3
CDR3 protein: CASSHSQGGSTYGYTF
CDR3 DNA: TGCGCCAGCAGCCACTCACAGGGGGGCAGCACATATGGCTACACCTTC

J gene: TRBJ1-5
clone size: few
D gene: -
V gene: TRBV3-1/TRBV3-2
CDR3 protein: CASSRGIQPQHF
CDR3 DNA: TGTGCCAGCAGCCGCGGGATACAGCCCCAGCATTTT

J gene: TRBJ2-7
clone size: -
D gene: TRBD1
V gene: TRBV27
CDR3 protein: CASSLRKGQEYEQYF
CDR3 DNA: TGTGCCAGCAGTTTACGGAAAGGACAGGAGTACGAGCAGTACTTC

J gene: TRBJ1-5
clone size: -
D gene: TRBD1
V gene: TRBV19
CDR3 protein: CASSIGQENQPQHF
CDR3 DNA: TGTGCCAGTAGTATCGGACAGGAAAATCAGCCCCAGCATTTT

J gene: TRBJ1-5
clone size: -
D gene: TRBD1
V gene: TRBV19
CDR3 protein: CASSIGQGGNQPQHF
CDR3 DNA: TGTGCCAGTAGTATAGGACAGGGCGGCAATCAGCCCCAGCATTTT

J gene: TRBJ2-3
clone size: -
D gene: TRBD2
V gene: TRBV7-9
CDR3 protein: CASSLTSGRITDTQYF
CDR3 DNA: TGTGCCAGCAGCTTAACTAGCGGGAGGATCACAGATACGCAGTATTTT

J gene: TRBJ1-5
clone size: -
D gene: -
V gene: TRBV11-2
CDR3 protein: CASSLWEAQPQHF
CDR3 DNA: TGTGCCAGCAGCTTGTGGGAGGCTCAGCCCCAGCATTTT

J gene: TRBJ2-7
clone size: once
D gene: -
V gene: TRBV5-1
CDR3 protein: CASRAGRAGHEQYF
CDR3 DNA: TGCGCCAGCAGGGCGGGACGGGCGGGTCACGAGCAGTACTTC

J gene: TRBJ1-2
clone size: -
D gene: TRBD1
V gene: TRBV27
CDR3 protein: CASSHRQGRANYGYTF
CDR3 DNA: TGTGCCAGCAGCCATCGACAGGGACGAGCTAACTATGGCTACACCTTC

J gene: TRBJ2-7
clone size: once
D gene: -
V gene: TRBV5-5
CDR3 protein: CASNPGDSYEQYF
CDR3 DNA: TGTGCCAGCAATCCCGGGGATTCCTACGAGCAGTACTTC

J gene: TRBJ2-3
clone size: -
D gene: TRBD1
V gene: TRBV13
CDR3 protein: CASAGTGIDTQYF
CDR3 DNA: TGTGCCAGCGCCGGGACAGGGATCGATACGCAGTATTTT

J gene: TRBJ1-1
clone size: -
D gene: TRBD1
V gene: TRBV18
CDR3 protein: CASSADRGNTEAFF
CDR3 DNA: TGTGCCAGCTCGGCGGACAGGGGGAACACTGAAGCTTTCTTT

J gene: TRBJ1-2
clone size: -
D gene: -
V gene: TRBV6-5
CDR3 protein: CASSPGTYSNYGYTF
CDR3 DNA: TGTGCCAGCAGTCCCGGGACATACTCTAACTATGGCTACACCTTC

J gene: TRBJ2-3
clone size: -
D gene: TRBD2
V gene: TRBV19
CDR3 protein: CASSLNFGGIFTDTQYF
CDR3 DNA: TGTGCCAGTAGTTTAAATTTCGGGGGGATCTTCACAGATACGCAGTATTTT

J gene: TRBJ1-5
clone size: few
D gene: TRBD1
V gene: TRBV6-1
CDR3 protein: CASSETGAKRQPQHF
CDR3 DNA: TGTGCCAGCAGTGAGACAGGGGCCAAACGACAGCCCCAGCATTTT

J gene: TRBJ1-3
clone size: -
D gene: -
V gene: TRBV10-2
CDR3 protein: CASNPAGAGNTIYF
CDR3 DNA: TGCGCCAGCAACCCCGCGGGAGCGGGAAACACCATATATTTT

J gene: TRBJ2-5
clone size: -
D gene: TRBD1
V gene: TRBV6-2/TRBV6-3
CDR3 protein: CASSSPGQGRTQYF
CDR3 DNA: TGTGCCAGCAGTTCTCCGGGACAGGGACGAACCCAGTACTTC

J gene: TRBJ1-3
clone size: few
D gene: -
V gene: TRBV11-2
CDR3 protein: CASSLVPGSDTIYF
CDR3 DNA: TGTGCCAGCAGCTTAGTTCCGGGTTCGGACACCATATATTTT

J gene: TRBJ1-4
clone size: -
D gene: -
V gene: TRBV20-1
CDR3 protein: CSAPESKLFF
CDR3 DNA: TGCAGTGCCCCCGAGTCAAAACTGTTTTTT

J gene: TRBJ1-5
clone size: -
D gene: TRBD1
V gene: TRBV2
CDR3 protein: CASRGQGGQPQHF
CDR3 DNA: TGTGCCAGCAGGGGACAGGGCGGCCAGCCCCAGCATTTT

J gene: TRBJ1-4
clone size: -
D gene: TRBD1
V gene: TRBV30
CDR3 protein: CAWSVGQGAKLFF
CDR3 DNA: TGTGCCTGGAGTGTGGGACAGGGGGCAAAACTGTTTTTT

J gene: TRBJ1-5
clone size: -
D gene: TRBD1
V gene: TRBV2
CDR3 protein: CASSERQGASNQPQHF
CDR3 DNA: TGTGCCAGCAGTGAACGACAGGGGGCAAGCAATCAGCCCCAGCATTTT

J gene: TRBJ2-3
clone size: -
D gene: -
V gene: TRBV24-1
CDR3 protein: CATSDPSRDTQYF
CDR3 DNA: TGTGCCACCAGTGACCCCTCCCGGGATACGCAGTATTTT

J gene: TRBJ2-7
clone size: -
D gene: TRBD1
V gene: TRBV5-4
CDR3 protein: CASSLAGTGPYEQYF
CDR3 DNA: TGTGCCAGCAGCTTGGCGGGGACAGGGCCCTACGAGCAGTACTTC

J gene: TRBJ1-5
clone size: once
D gene: -
V gene: TRBV3-1/TRBV3-2
CDR3 protein: CASSQGGGSHSNQPQHF
CDR3 DNA: TGTGCCAGCAGCCAAGGGGGAGGCAGCCATAGCAATCAGCCCCAGCATTTT

J gene: TRBJ2-7
clone size: once
D gene: -
V gene: TRBV19
CDR3 protein: CASSPAAGGEQYF
CDR3 DNA: TGTGCCAGTAGTCCCGCGGCAGGGGGGGAGCAGTACTTC

J gene: TRBJ1-6
clone size: -
D gene: -
V gene: TRBV11-2
CDR3 protein: CASSQAWGGSPLHF
CDR3 DNA: TGTGCCAGCAGCCAGGCCTGGGGGGGCTCACCCCTCCACTTT

J gene: TRBJ1-2
clone size: -
D gene: -
V gene: TRBV19
CDR3 protein: CASSPPSGGYTF
CDR3 DNA: TGTGCCAGTAGTCCGCCCTCGGGGGGCTACACCTTC

J gene: TRBJ1-1
clone size: -
D gene: TRBD1
V gene: TRBV19
CDR3 protein: CASRGQMNTEAFF
CDR3 DNA: TGTGCCAGTAGGGGACAGATGAACACTGAAGCTTTCTTT

J gene: TRBJ1-6
clone size: -
D gene: -
V gene: TRBV5-4
CDR3 protein: CASSLGPLGGAHSPLHF
CDR3 DNA: TGTGCCAGCAGCTTAGGCCCCTTAGGAGGGGCTCATTCACCCCTCCACTTT

J gene: TRBJ1-3
clone size: -
D gene: -
V gene: TRBV11-2
CDR3 protein: CASSPGRGARGNTIYF
CDR3 DNA: TGTGCCAGCAGCCCAGGTCGGGGGGCGCGGGGAAACACCATATATTTT

J gene: TRBJ2-7
clone size: -
D gene: -
V gene: TRBV7-2
CDR3 protein: CASSVKSGPYEQYF
CDR3 DNA: TGTGCCAGCAGCGTCAAAAGCGGACCTTACGAGCAGTACTTC

J gene: TRBJ1-5
clone size: -
D gene: -
V gene: TRBV24-1
CDR3 protein: CATSDSDRFNQPQHF
CDR3 DNA: TGTGCCACCAGTGATTCCGACAGGTTCAATCAGCCCCAGCATTTT

J gene: TRBJ2-3
clone size: -
D gene: -
V gene: TRBV6-4
CDR3 protein: CAGRELGGGTDTQYF
CDR3 DNA: TGTGCCGGGCGTGAGCTCGGTGGCGGCACAGATACGCAGTATTTT

J gene: TRBJ2-3
clone size: -
D gene: -
V gene: TRBV7-6
CDR3 protein: CASALEMRDAPRGTQYF
CDR3 DNA: TGTGCCAGCGCCTTGGAGATGCGGGACGCCCCTCGAGGCACGCAGTATTTT

J gene: TRBJ1-1
clone size: -
D gene: -
V gene: TRBV5-8
CDR3 protein: CASSFQGQNTEAFF
CDR3 DNA: TGTGCCAGCAGCTTCCAGGGGCAGAACACTGAAGCTTTCTTT

J gene: TRBJ1-4
clone size: -
D gene: -
V gene: TRBV7-9
CDR3 protein: CASTPFAGANEKLFF
CDR3 DNA: TGTGCCAGCACCCCCTTTGCGGGGGCTAATGAAAAACTGTTTTTT

J gene: TRBJ2-2
clone size: -
D gene: TRBD2
V gene: TRBV19
CDR3 protein: CASSFGRTSPGELFF
CDR3 DNA: TGTGCCAGTAGTTTCGGGAGGACTAGCCCCGGGGAGCTGTTTTTT

J gene: TRBJ2-2
clone size: -
D gene: -
V gene: TRBV3-1/TRBV3-2
CDR3 protein: CASSQASGNTGELFF
CDR3 DNA: TGTGCCAGCAGCCAAGCAAGCGGGAACACCGGGGAGCTGTTTTTT

J gene: TRBJ1-1
clone size: -
D gene: -
V gene: TRBV9
CDR3 protein: CASSEGTFELDTEAFF
CDR3 DNA: TGTGCCAGCAGCGAAGGGACATTTGAGTTGGACACTGAAGCTTTCTTT

J gene: TRBJ1-2
clone size: -
D gene: TRBD1
V gene: TRBV5-6
CDR3 protein: CASSLGRRTGWNYGYTF
CDR3 DNA: TGTGCCAGCAGCTTGGGCCGGAGGACAGGGTGGAACTATGGCTACACCTTC

J gene: TRBJ1-6
clone size: -
D gene: TRBD1
V gene: TRBV5-1
CDR3 protein: CASSPQGNNSPLHF
CDR3 DNA: TGCGCCAGCAGCCCACAGGGGAATAATTCACCCCTCCACTTT

J gene: TRBJ1-5
clone size: -
D gene: TRBD1
V gene: TRBV4-1
CDR3 protein: CASSQVRDSSNQPQHF
CDR3 DNA: TGCGCCAGCAGCCAAGTCCGGGACAGCAGCAATCAGCCCCAGCATTTT

J gene: TRBJ1-4
clone size: once
D gene: -
V gene: TRBV9
CDR3 protein: CASSVAATNEKLFF
CDR3 DNA: TGTGCCAGCAGCGTAGCAGCAACTAATGAAAAACTGTTTTTT

J gene: TRBJ2-3
clone size: -
D gene: -
V gene: TRBV3-1/TRBV3-2
CDR3 protein: CASSLGPLGEESDTQYF
CDR3 DNA: TGTGCCAGCAGCCTAGGCCCTCTGGGGGAGGAGTCAGATACGCAGTATTTT

J gene: TRBJ1-3
clone size: -
D gene: -
V gene: TRBV27
CDR3 protein: CASSYRNTIYF
CDR3 DNA: TGTGCCAGCAGTTATAGAAACACCATATATTTT

J gene: TRBJ2-7
clone size: -
D gene: TRBD2
V gene: TRBV10-3
CDR3 protein: CAISSDGTSGTYEQYF
CDR3 DNA: TGTGCCATCAGCTCGGACGGGACTAGCGGGACCTACGAGCAGTACTTC

J gene: TRBJ2-2
clone size: -
D gene: TRBD2
V gene: TRBV19
CDR3 protein: CASSAVAGGNTGELFF
CDR3 DNA: TGTGCCAGTAGTGCAGTAGCGGGAGGGAACACCGGGGAGCTGTTTTTT

J gene: TRBJ1-6
clone size: -
D gene: -
V gene: TRBV5-5
CDR3 protein: CASRTYGYSPLHF
CDR3 DNA: TGTGCCAGCAGAACATACGGGTATTCACCCCTCCACTTT